Listed below are T cell receptor beta chains from one sample, sequenced in a study of technical replicates of blood from a few donors. Sequencing used immunoSEQ multiplex PCR; TCRdb keeps in-frame clones, though not all of them. The repertoire consists of some 87,000 clones, with 97% occurring once and the leading ten covering over 0.15%. Source material: T cells isolated from PBMCs. Receptor source: a human donor in good health. The CDR3 runs from the conserved cysteine through the conserved F or W. Clone size appears in some rows only: once, few, many, or a class for an expanded clone.

TRBJ1-2 NA TRBV28 CASSFDPPTLSNYGYTF
TRBJ2-7 NA TRBV19 CASSIRTGNGEQYF
TRBJ1-2 NA TRBV27 CASSLWRNHGYTF
TRBJ2-3 NA TRBV19 CASMGGGGDTQYF
TRBJ1-1 once TRBV6-6 CASSYGLRDTEAFF
TRBJ1-1 NA TRBV2 CASSGTGGGTEAFF
TRBJ2-2 NA TRBV25-1 CASSELSGELFF
TRBJ2-5 NA TRBV18 CASSSAGVEETQYF
TRBJ2-7 NA TRBV30 CAGATGAEQYF
TRBJ2-3 NA TRBV10-3 CAITQGLLAGPTDTQYF
TRBJ1-2 NA TRBV28 CASSLWGDYGYTF
TRBJ1-1 NA TRBV2 CASRSRTGGLTEAFF
TRBJ2-7 NA TRBV27 CASSLGTTYEQYF
TRBJ2-7 NA TRBV5-4 CASSTPQGYEQYF
TRBJ1-3 NA TRBV6-1 CASSLTGAGNTIYF
TRBJ2-7 NA TRBV6-1 CASKTGTFSAYEQYF
TRBJ1-1 NA TRBV30 CAWTYRDRNTEAFF
TRBJ2-5 NA TRBV27 CASSSRASGYQETQYF
TRBJ2-7 NA TRBV9 CASSVGAGLAGGPGEQYF
TRBJ2-5 NA TRBV19 CASSMTDNLQETQYF
TRBJ1-1 NA TRBV7-8 CASSLGQGRAFF
TRBJ1-5 once TRBV4-2 CASSQDLTGQGFQPQHF
TRBJ1-2 once TRBV10-3 CAIGSRQGANGYTF
TRBJ2-3 NA TRBV4-2 CASSQDLGGSGRDTQYF
TRBJ2-7 NA TRBV11-2 CASSHVTSGPSYEQYF
TRBJ2-5 NA TRBV7-2 CASTDWPETQYF
TRBJ1-1 NA TRBV5-1 CASSFLQGQDRNTEAFF
TRBJ2-1 NA TRBV11-2 CASASSSGRTDEQFF